This T cell receptor (beta chain) stems from a study of radiotherapy plus CTLA-4 blockade in lung cancer. On the study more broadly: Objective responses were recorded in less than 20% of patients, with disease control recorded in 25% to 40%.

General study results and limits: Expansion in blood of tumor-derived TCR clones was seen after radiotherapy plus ipilimumab. Early clonal dynamics of blood T cells, together with interferon-beta, were reported as the best response predictor.

Participants had chemo-refractory metastatic non-small-cell lung cancer and were treated with focal radiation plus ipilimumab CTLA-4 blockade. Sequencing was performed with immunoSEQ multiplex PCR; in TCRdb, only in-frame clones are kept and a portion is missing. The data show 58,000 or so clones, around 79% seen once. In regard to this clone: As yet, its antigen is unknown.

The V and J ends lost 8 bases and 0 bases respectively, with 17 bases between them. Per the germline V gene, CDR1 is MDHEN and CDR2 is SYDVKM. This CDR3 region has 16 residues. V gene TRBV28 combines with J gene TRBJ1-3; perhaps TRBD1 as D (5 bases). Source: peripheral blood, taken from a patient treated with radiotherapy plus ipilimumab. The receptor comes from a human donor with non-small cell lung cancer who had a complete response to radiotherapy plus ipilimumab. CDR3 in amino acids: CASSPGGFVSGNTIYF. The CDR3 DNA reads TGTGCCAGCTCGCCCGGGGGATTTGTCTCTGGAAACACCATATATTTT.